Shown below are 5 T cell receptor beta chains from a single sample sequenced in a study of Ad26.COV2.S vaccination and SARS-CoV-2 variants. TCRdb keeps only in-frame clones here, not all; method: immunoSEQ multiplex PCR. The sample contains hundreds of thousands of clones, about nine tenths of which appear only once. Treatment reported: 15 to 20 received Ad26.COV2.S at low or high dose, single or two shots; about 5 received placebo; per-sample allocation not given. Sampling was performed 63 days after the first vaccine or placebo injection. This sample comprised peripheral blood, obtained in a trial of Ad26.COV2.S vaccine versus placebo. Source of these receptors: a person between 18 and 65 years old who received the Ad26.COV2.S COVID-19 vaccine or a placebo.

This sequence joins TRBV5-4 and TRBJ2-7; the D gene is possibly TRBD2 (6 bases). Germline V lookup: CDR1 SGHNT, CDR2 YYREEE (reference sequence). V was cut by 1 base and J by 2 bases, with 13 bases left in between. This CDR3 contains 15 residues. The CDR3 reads CASSLYGGSPYEQYF. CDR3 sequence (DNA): TGTGCCAGCAGCTTGTACGGGGGATCCCCCTACGAGCAGTACTTC.

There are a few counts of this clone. The CDR3, as DNA: TGTGCCAGCAGCCCCGGGCCTTCCTACGAGCAGTACTTC. It is translated as CASSPGPSYEQYF. This chain uses TRBV11-2 with TRBJ2-7; D is uncertain. The CDR3 runs to 13 residues. Per germline, CDR1 SGHAT and CDR2 FQNNGV. Trimming pared 5 bases from V and 1 base from J, leaving 9 bases between.

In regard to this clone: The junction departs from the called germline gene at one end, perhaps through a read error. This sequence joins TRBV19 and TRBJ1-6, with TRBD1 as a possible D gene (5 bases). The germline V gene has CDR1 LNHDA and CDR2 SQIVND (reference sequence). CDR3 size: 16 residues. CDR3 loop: CASRGEGAGPNLPLHF. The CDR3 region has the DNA TGTGCCAGTAGAGGGGAAGGGGCAGGCCCGAATTTACCCCTCCACTTT.

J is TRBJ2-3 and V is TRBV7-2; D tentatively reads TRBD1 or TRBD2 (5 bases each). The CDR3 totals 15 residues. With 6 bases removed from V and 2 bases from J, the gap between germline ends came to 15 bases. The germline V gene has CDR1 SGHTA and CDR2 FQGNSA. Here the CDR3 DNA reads TGTGCCAGCAGGAAAGGGACCTTTATCACAGATACGCAGTATTTT. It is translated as CASRKGTFITDTQYF.

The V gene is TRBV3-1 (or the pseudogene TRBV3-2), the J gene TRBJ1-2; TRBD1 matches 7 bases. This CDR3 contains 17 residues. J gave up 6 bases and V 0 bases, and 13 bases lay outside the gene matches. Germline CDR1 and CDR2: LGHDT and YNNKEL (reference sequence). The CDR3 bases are TGTGCCAGCAGCCAAGATCATGAGGGGGCGCGTCAAGATGGCTACACCTTC. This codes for CASSQDHEGARQDGYTF.